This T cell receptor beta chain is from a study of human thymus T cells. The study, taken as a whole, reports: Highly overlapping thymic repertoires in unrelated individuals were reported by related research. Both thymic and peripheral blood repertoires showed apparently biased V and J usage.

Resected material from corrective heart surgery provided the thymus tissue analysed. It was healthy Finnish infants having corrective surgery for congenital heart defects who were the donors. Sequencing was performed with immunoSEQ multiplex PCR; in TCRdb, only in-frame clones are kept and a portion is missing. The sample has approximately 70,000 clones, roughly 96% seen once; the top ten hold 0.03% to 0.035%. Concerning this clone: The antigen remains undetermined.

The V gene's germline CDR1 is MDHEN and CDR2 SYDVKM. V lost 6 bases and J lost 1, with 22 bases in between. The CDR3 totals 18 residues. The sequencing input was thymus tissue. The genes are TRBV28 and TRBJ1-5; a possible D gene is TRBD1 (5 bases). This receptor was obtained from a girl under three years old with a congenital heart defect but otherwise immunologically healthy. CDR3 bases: TGTGCCAGCAGCTTTCCCGGTTCGGGGGAAATAAGCAATCAGCCCCAGCATTTT. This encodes CASSFPGSGEISNQPQHF.